This is a list of T cell receptor beta chains from one sample in a study of cytomegalovirus exposure and HLA in healthy donors. Produced via immunoSEQ multiplex PCR; TCRdb's table is partial and in-frame only. The table records about 250,000 clones, less than 90% of them present only once. The specimen was PBMCs. Receptors originate from a man between 18 and 35 years old in good health and CMV-seropositive. Each CDR3 is given with its conserved first and last residue. The order of the fields is V gene, D gene, clone size, J gene, CDR3 protein, CDR3 DNA. The D gene is left open where the match is weak. Clone sizes are given selectively: once, few, many, or a class where the clone is expanded.

TRBV30	.	.	TRBJ2-7	CAVQGHYEQYF	TGTGCCGTACAGGGTCACTACGAGCAGTACTTC
TRBV30	.	.	TRBJ2-3	CAWSRLGGGTDTQYF	TGTGCCTGGAGTCGCCTCGGAGGTGGGACAGATACGCAGTATTTT
TRBV5-4	TRBD2	.	TRBJ2-3	CASSSAGVDTQYF	TGTGCCAGCAGCTCGGCGGGAGTAGATACGCAGTATTTT
TRBV6-5	.	once	TRBJ1-2	CASSYSSRAGYGYTF	TGTGCCAGCAGTTACTCGAGCAGGGCTGGGTATGGCTACACCTTC
TRBV28	TRBD1	.	TRBJ1-2	CASSMRGTGGYGYTF	TGTGCCAGCAGCATGAGGGGAACAGGGGGCTATGGCTACACCTTC
TRBV29-1	TRBD1	.	TRBJ1-3	CSAWTGSGNTIYF	TGCAGCGCATGGACAGGGTCTGGAAACACCATATATTTT
TRBV11-2	.	.	TRBJ2-7	CASSPDYTSYEQYF	TGTGCCAGCAGCCCCGACTACACTTCTTACGAGCAGTACTTC
TRBV5-1	TRBD1	.	TRBJ1-4	CASSWTGTTNEKLFF	TGCGCCAGCAGCTGGACAGGAACAACTAATGAAAAACTGTTTTTT
TRBV2	TRBD2	once	TRBJ2-7	CASRTTSGRRYEQYF	TGTGCCAGCAGAACTACTAGCGGGAGACGGTACGAGCAGTACTTC
TRBV6-1	.	.	TRBJ2-6	CASSEVWPGAGANVLTF	TGTGCCAGCAGTGAAGTGTGGCCCGGTGCTGGGGCCAACGTCCTGACTTTC
TRBV2	.	.	TRBJ2-5	CASRGDRIQETQYF	TGTGCCAGCAGGGGAGACAGGATTCAAGAGACCCAGTACTTC
TRBV7-6	TRBD1	.	TRBJ2-5	CASSSTGIGETQYF	TGTGCCAGCAGTTCGACAGGGATTGGAGAGACCCAGTACTTC
TRBV5-6	TRBD1	.	TRBJ2-5	CASSFSQGVTLKTQYF	TGTGCCAGCAGCTTCAGTCAGGGGGTTACTCTAAAGACCCAGTACTTC
TRBV6-5	.	.	TRBJ2-1	CASVRRSLYNEQFF	TGTGCCAGCGTACGACGCTCGCTTTACAATGAGCAGTTCTTC
TRBV20-1	.	.	TRBJ2-1	CSASLVYEQFF	TGCAGTGCAAGTCTAGTCTATGAGCAGTTCTTC
TRBV7-6	TRBD1	.	TRBJ2-1	CASSLKGQVINEQFF	TGTGCCAGCAGCTTAAAGGGACAGGTGATCAATGAGCAGTTCTTC
TRBV6-6	TRBD1	.	TRBJ1-1	CASSPNRDRGTEAFF	TGTGCCAGCAGTCCTAACCGGGACAGGGGAACTGAAGCTTTCTTT
TRBV20-1	.	.	TRBJ2-1	CSARYRELLF	TGCAGTGCTAGGTACCGGGAGTTGCTCTTC